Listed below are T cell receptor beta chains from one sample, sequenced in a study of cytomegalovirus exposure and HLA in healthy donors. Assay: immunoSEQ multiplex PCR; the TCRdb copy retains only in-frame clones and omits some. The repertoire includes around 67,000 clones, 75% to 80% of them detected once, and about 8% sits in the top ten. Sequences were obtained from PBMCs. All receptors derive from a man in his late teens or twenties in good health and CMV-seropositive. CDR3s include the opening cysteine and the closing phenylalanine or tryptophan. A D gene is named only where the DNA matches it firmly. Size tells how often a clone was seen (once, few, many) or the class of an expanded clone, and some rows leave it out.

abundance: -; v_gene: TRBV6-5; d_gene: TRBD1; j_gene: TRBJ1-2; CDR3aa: CASSLQGETFHGYTF; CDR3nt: TGTGCCAGCAGTTTGCAGGGGGAGACATTCCATGGCTACACCTTC
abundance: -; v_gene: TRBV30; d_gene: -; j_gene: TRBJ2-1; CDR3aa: CAWREGRSNEQFF; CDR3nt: TGTGCCTGGAGGGAGGGACGGAGCAATGAGCAGTTCTTC
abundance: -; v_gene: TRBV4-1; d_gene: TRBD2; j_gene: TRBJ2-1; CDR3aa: CASSQEQRGGGNEQFF; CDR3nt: TGCGCCAGCAGCCAAGAACAGCGGGGGGGCGGAAATGAGCAGTTCTTC
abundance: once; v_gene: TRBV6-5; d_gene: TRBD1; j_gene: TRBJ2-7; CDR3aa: CASWGDRAGEQYF; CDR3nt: TGTGCCAGCTGGGGAGACAGGGCGGGCGAGCAGTACTTC
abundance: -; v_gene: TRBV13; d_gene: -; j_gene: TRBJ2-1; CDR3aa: CASVPTGGGGNEQFF; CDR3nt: TGTGCCAGCGTCCCGACGGGGGGAGGGGGTAATGAGCAGTTCTTC
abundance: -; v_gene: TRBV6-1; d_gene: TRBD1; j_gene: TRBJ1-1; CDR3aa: CASSGDRVSSEAFF; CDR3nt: TGTGCCAGCAGTGGGGACAGGGTGAGCTCTGAAGCTTTCTTT
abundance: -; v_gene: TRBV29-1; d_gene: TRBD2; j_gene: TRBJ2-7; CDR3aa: CSVENRRGTSYEQYF; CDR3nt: TGCAGCGTTGAAAATAGGCGGGGGACGTCCTACGAGCAGTACTTC
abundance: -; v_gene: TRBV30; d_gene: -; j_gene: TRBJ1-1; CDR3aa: CAWSRRTMNTEAFF; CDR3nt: TGTGCCTGGAGTCGGAGGACCATGAACACTGAAGCTTTCTTT
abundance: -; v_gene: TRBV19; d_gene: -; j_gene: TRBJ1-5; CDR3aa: CAGGPPGESNQPQHF; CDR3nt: TGTGCCGGAGGCCCCCCAGGGGAAAGCAATCAGCCCCAGCATTTT
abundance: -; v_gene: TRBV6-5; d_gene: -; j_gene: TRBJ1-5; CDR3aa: CASSNDQGNQPQHF; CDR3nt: TGTGCCAGCAGTAACGACCAGGGCAATCAGCCCCAGCATTTT
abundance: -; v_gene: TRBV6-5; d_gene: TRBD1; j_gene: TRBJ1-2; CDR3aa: CASRRQGTAPGYTF; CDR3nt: TGTGCCAGCAGGCGCCAGGGGACAGCTCCTGGCTACACCTTC
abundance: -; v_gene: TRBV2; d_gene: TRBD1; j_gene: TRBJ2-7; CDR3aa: CASSTGASSYEQYF; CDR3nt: TGTGCCAGCAGTACAGGGGCGAGCTCCTACGAGCAGTACTTC
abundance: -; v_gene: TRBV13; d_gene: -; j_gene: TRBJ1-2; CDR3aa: CASSLGSSAGGDGYTF; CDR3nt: TGTGCCAGCAGCTTAGGGTCGTCCGCGGGAGGAGATGGCTACACCTTC
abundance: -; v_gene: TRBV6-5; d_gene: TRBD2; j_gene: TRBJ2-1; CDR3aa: CASSYNRPSGGNEQFF; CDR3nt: TGTGCCAGCAGTTACAATCGGCCTAGCGGGGGGAATGAGCAGTTCTTC
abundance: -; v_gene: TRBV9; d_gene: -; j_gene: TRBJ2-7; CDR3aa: CASSVTTGFQEQYF; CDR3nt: TGTGCCAGCAGCGTGACTACAGGGTTTCAGGAGCAGTACTTC
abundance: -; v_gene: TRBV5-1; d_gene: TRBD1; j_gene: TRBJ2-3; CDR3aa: CASSQTGSDTQYF; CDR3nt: TGCGCCAGCAGCCAGACAGGGTCAGATACGCAGTATTTT
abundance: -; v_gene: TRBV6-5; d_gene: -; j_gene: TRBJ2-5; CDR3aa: CASSSQYQETQYF; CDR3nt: TGTGCCAGCAGCAGTCAGTACCAAGAGACCCAGTACTTC
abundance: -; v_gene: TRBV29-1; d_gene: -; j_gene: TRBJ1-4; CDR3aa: CSVEEEGVKLFF; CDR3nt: TGCAGCGTTGAAGAAGAGGGTGTGAAACTGTTTTTT
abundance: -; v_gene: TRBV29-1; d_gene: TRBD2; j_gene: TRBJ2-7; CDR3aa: CSVGSGSGSEQYF; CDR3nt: TGCAGCGTTGGTAGCGGGAGTGGGAGCGAGCAGTACTTC
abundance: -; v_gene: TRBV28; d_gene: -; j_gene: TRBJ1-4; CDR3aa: CASRGGPEKLFF; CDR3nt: TGTGCCAGCAGAGGAGGCCCTGAAAAACTGTTTTTT
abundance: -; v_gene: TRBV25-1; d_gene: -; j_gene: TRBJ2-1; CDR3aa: CASSEASRGEQFF; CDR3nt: TGTGCCAGCAGTGAAGCTAGCCGGGGGGAGCAGTTCTTC
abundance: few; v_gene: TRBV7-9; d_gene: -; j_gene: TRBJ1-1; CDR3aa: CASSFDVGTEAFF; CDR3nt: TGTGCCAGCAGCTTCGACGTCGGGACTGAAGCTTTCTTT
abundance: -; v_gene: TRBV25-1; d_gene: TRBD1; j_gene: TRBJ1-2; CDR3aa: CASSLPGQGFGGYTF; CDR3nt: TGTGCCAGCAGCTTACCGGGACAGGGGTTTGGAGGCTACACCTTC
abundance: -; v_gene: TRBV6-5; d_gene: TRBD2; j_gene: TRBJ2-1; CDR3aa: CASSYFAGGGNEQFF; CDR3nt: TGTGCCAGCAGTTACTTCGCGGGGGGCGGGAATGAGCAGTTCTTC
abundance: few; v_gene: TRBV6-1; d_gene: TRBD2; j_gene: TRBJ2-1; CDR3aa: CANDAGTSGNEQFF; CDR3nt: TGTGCCAACGACGCCGGGACTAGCGGCAATGAGCAGTTCTTC
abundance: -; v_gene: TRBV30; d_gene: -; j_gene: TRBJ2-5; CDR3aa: CAWSVQGTGQETQYF; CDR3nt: TGTGCCTGGAGTGTACAGGGTACGGGGCAAGAGACCCAGTACTTC
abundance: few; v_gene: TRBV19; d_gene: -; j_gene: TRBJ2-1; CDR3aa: CASSIGGGEQFF; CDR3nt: TGTGCCAGTAGTATAGGGGGAGGTGAGCAGTTCTTC
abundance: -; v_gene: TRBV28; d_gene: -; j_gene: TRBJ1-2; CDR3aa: CASRPGQLYGYTF; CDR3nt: TGTGCCAGCAGACCGGGACAACTCTATGGCTACACCTTC
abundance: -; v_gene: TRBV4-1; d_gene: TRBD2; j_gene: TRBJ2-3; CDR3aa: CASSHRGGAGGPADTQYF; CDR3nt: TGCGCCAGCAGCCACAGGGGAGGAGCGGGAGGGCCAGCAGATACGCAGTATTTT
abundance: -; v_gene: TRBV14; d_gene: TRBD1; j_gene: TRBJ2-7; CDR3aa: CASSLRTGAGEQYF; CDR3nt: TGTGCCAGCAGCCTACGGACAGGGGCGGGTGAGCAGTACTTC
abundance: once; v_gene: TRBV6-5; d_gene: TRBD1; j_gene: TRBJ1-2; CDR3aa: CASSSQGGAGGYTF; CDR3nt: TGTGCCAGCAGCTCACAGGGGGGCGCGGGGGGCTACACCTTC
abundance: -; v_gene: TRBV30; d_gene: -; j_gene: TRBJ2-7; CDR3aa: CAWSVRTGYEQYF; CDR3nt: TGTGCCTGGAGTGTCCGCACAGGGTACGAGCAGTACTTC
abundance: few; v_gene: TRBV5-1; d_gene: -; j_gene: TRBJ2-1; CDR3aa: CASSLSRDNEQFF; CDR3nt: TGCGCCAGCAGCTTGTCTAGAGACAATGAGCAGTTCTTC
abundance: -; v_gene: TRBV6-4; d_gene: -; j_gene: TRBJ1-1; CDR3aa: CASSGSWGTDTEAFF; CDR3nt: TGTGCCAGCAGTGGCTCTTGGGGCACGGACACTGAAGCTTTCTTT
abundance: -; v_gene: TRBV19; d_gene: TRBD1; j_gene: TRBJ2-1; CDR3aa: CASSDRGNWDDEQFF; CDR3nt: TGTGCCAGTAGTGACAGGGGGAACTGGGATGATGAGCAGTTCTTC
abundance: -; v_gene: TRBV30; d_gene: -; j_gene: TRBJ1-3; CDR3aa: CAWSSGGLGGNTIYF; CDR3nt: TGTGCCTGGAGTTCTGGGGGCTTAGGTGGAAACACCATATATTTT
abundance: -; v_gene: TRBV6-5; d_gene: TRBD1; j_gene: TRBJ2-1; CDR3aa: CASSYSQGAGNEQFF; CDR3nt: TGTGCCAGCAGTTACTCTCAGGGGGCGGGCAATGAGCAGTTCTTC
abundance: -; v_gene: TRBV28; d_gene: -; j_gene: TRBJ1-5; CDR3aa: CASSLQRGAQPQHF; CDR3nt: TGTGCCAGCAGTTTACAACGGGGAGCGCAGCCCCAGCATTTT
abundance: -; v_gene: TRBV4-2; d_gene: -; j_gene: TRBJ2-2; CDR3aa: CASSQANLATGELFF; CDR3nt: TGTGCCAGCAGCCAAGCGAATTTGGCAACCGGGGAGCTGTTTTTT